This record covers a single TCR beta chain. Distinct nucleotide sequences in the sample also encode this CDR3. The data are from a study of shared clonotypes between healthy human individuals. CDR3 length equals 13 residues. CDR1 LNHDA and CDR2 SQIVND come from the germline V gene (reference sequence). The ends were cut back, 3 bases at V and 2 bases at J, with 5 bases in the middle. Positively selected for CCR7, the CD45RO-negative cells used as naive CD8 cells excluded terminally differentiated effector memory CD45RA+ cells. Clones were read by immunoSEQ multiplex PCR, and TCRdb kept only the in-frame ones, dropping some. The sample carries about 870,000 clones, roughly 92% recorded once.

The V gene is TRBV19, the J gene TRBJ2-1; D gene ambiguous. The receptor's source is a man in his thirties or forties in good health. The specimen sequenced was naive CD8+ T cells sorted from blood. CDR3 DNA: TGTGCCAGTAGTATCATCCCCTACAATGAGCAGTTCTTC. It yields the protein CASSIIPYNEQFF.